The 14 T cell receptor beta chains presented below share a single source sample, sequenced in a study of blood T cell repertoires in COVID-19. Produced via immunoSEQ multiplex PCR; TCRdb's table is partial and in-frame only. In the table there are fewer than 400,000 clones, roughly 90% of which are singletons. The specimen sequenced was PBMCs or T cells enriched from blood (not recorded which). The receptors here all came from a woman aged 30 to 39 who had recovered from COVID-19.

This clone has a handful of counts. The chain employs TRBV5-4 and TRBJ2-7, with 12 bases aligning to TRBD2. There are 15 residues in the CDR3. The junction had 2 bases not matched to a gene; V was cut back by 2 bases and J by 2 bases. Germline CDR1 is SGHNT and CDR2 is YYREEE (reference sequence). Here the CDR3 reads CASSFGLAGTYEQYF. CDR3 DNA: TGTGCCAGCAGCTTCGGACTAGCGGGGACCTACGAGCAGTACTTC.

The chain has TRBV29-1 and TRBJ2-3, with no clear D. Germline V lookup: CDR1 SQVTM, CDR2 ANQGSEA. The CDR3 spans 13 residues. The V end lost 7 bases, the J end lost 1 base, and 12 bases lay between the germline ends. The CDR3 DNA reads as TGCAGCGCCGCTTTTACGGGCACAGATACGCAGTATTTT. Translating it yields CSAAFTGTDTQYF.

V and J are TRBV7-6 and TRBJ1-3, with TRBD1 matching 7 bases. The germline CDR1 and CDR2 sequences are SGHVS and FNYEAQ. This CDR3 spans 14 amino acids. V lost 0 bases, J lost 5 bases, and 1 base stayed unmatched. CDR3 protein: CASSLAGGRNTIYF. The CDR3 coding sequence is TGTGCCAGCAGCTTAGCAGGGGGCCGAAACACCATATATTTT.

This clone was observed a handful of times. The CDR3 DNA reads as TGTGCCAGCAGCTTGATCCCCGGGGGACCTAACACTGAAGCTTTCTTT. Translated: CASSLIPGGPNTEAFF. This sequence joins TRBV7-6 and TRBJ1-1, with D perhaps matching TRBD1 (5 bases). Germline V gives CDR1 SGHVS, CDR2 FNYEAQ. Trimming left V 3 bases short and J 2 bases short, with 16 bases between. There are 16 residues in the CDR3.

The rearrangement uses TRBV5-6 and TRBJ2-1; 9 bases align to TRBD2. Germline trimming cut 4 bases from V and 0 bases from J; bases unmatched to any gene: 8. The CDR3 covers 17 residues. From germline, CDR1 is SGHDT and CDR2 YYEEEE. The CDR3 sequence: CASSLSYSGSSYNEQFF. CDR3 bases: TGTGCCAGCAGCCTTTCATATAGCGGGAGCTCCTACAATGAGCAGTTCTTC.

This chain uses TRBV14 with TRBJ2-2; D is perhaps TRBD2 (6 bases). This CDR3 is built from 17 residues. V was pared by 1 base and J by 4 bases, with 16 bases between. The germline gives CDR1 SGHDN, CDR2 FVKESK. Written as DNA, the CDR3 is TGTGCCAGCAGCCAAGGGGACTTTTCCCCATTCACCGGGGAGCTGTTTTTT. This translates into CASSQGDFSPFTGELFF.

The chain joins TRBV3-1 (or the pseudogene TRBV3-2) to TRBJ1-2, with D maybe TRBD1 (6 bases). CDR1 and CDR2 (germline): LGHDT, YNNKEL (reference sequence). V was pared by 3 bases and J by 8 bases, with 25 bases between. The CDR3 is 17 residues long. The CDR3 region is CASSQKQGLVFQWGYTF. CDR3 coding DNA: TGTGCCAGCAGCCAGAAACAGGGTTTGGTTTTCCAATGGGGCTACACCTTC.

V is TRBV9 and J is TRBJ2-1; D remains unclear. CDR3 length equals 16 residues. The ends were cut back, 3 bases at V and 0 bases at J, with 13 bases in the middle. CDR1 is SGDLS and CDR2 is YYNGEE in the germline V gene. The CDR3 DNA reads as TGTGCCAGCAGCGCTCAGGTAAACGGCTCCTACAATGAGCAGTTCTTC. It translates to CASSAQVNGSYNEQFF.

This clone was counted once. The chain carries TRBV7-9 and TRBJ1-1; TRBD1 might be the D (6 bases). There are 15 residues in the CDR3. V was clipped by 5 bases and J by 4 bases, with 17 bases between them. Germline values: CDR1 SEHNR, CDR2 FQNEAQ (reference sequence). This CDR3 is CASSRAGGRATEAFF. The CDR3 bases are TGTGCCAGCAGCCGAGCGGGGGGGCGTGCCACTGAAGCTTTCTTT.

This chain uses TRBV5-4 with TRBJ2-4; tentatively, D is TRBD1 (6 bases). The CDR3 is made up of 17 amino acids. V was pared by 4 bases and J by 4 bases, with 21 bases between. CDR1 and CDR2 (germline): SGHNT, YYREEE (reference sequence). The CDR3 loop reads CASSPGNREERKNIQYF. CDR3 sequence (DNA): TGTGCCAGCAGCCCAGGCAACAGGGAAGAAAGGAAAAACATTCAGTACTTC.

The chain couples TRBV29-1 to TRBJ1-1; D remains unclear. The CDR3 is 11 residues long. Looked up from germline, CDR1 is SQVTM and CDR2 is ANQGSEA. The V end was cut by 7 bases, the J end by 10 bases, with 16 bases between. This chain's CDR3 is CSAQEGLGAFF. The CDR3 DNA reads TGCAGCGCCCAGGAGGGCTTGGGAGCTTTCTTT.

This clone was observed once. This chain connects TRBV28 to TRBJ1-5; the D gene is possibly TRBD1 (6 bases). Trimming left V 5 bases short and J 7 bases short, with 18 bases between. CDR1 MDHEN and CDR2 SYDVKM come from the germline V gene. This CDR3 is 15 amino acids long. The chain's CDR3 is CASSNRDPVVQPQHF. The CDR3 DNA follows: TGTGCCAGCAGTAACAGGGACCCAGTGGTGCAGCCCCAGCATTTT.

V is TRBV10-3 and J is TRBJ2-7, with D perhaps matching TRBD1 (7 bases). Per germline, CDR1 ENHRY and CDR2 SYGVKD. V was cut by 10 bases and J by 2 bases, with 21 bases left in between. The CDR3 consists of 15 residues. The CDR3 sequence: CATRQGGLAAYEQYF. CDR3 nucleotide sequence: TGTGCCACAAGACAGGGCGGTTTAGCGGCCTACGAGCAGTACTTC.

J is TRBJ1-1 and V is TRBV5-1; TRBD1 is a possible D gene (6 bases). The CDR3 runs 14 residues. Trimming took 3 bases from V and 1 from J, leaving 10 bases between them. Germline lookup yields CDR1 SGHRS and CDR2 YFSETQ. Here the CDR3 reads CASSYQGQNTEAFF. CDR3 bases: TGCGCCAGCAGCTACCAGGGACAGAACACTGAAGCTTTCTTT.